This entry lists 18 T cell receptor beta chains sequenced from one sample in a study of CD8 T cells in Susac syndrome. Roughly 0.45 to 1 ug RNA was reverse transcribed with random hexamers. TCRdb redid the calling of the immunoSEQ multiplex PCR reads with MiXCR, one entry per CDR3 protein. Among approximately 100,000 distinct CDR3 sequences listed, approximately 93% were seen once. Sequences were obtained from CD8+ T cells from PBMCs. The receptors derive from a human donor with Susac syndrome.

V gene TRBV14 combines with J gene TRBJ2-7, with D tentatively TRBD2 (6 bases). The CDR3 is made up of 15 amino acids. V was pared by 5 bases and J by 2 bases, with 16 bases between. The germline CDR1 and CDR2 sequences are SGHDN and FVKESK. DNA for the CDR3: TGTGCCAGCAGCACCCCCGGCGGGGCCGCCTACGAGCAGTACTTC. It is translated as CASSTPGGAAYEQYF.

The V call is TRBV9, the J call TRBJ1-5; 7 nucleotides match TRBD1. With 2 bases clipped from V and 5 bases from J, the junction kept 4 bases outside the gene matches. CDR1 and CDR2 (germline): SGDLS, YYNGEE. The CDR3 totals 14 residues. The CDR3 sequence is CASSVGGGDQPQHF. Written as DNA, the CDR3 is TGTGCCAGCAGCGTGGGAGGGGGCGATCAGCCCCAGCATTTT. Full variable domain (missing parts from reference TRBV9 and TRBJ1-5): DSGVTQTPKHLITATGQRVTLRCSPRSGDLSVYWYQQSLDQGLQFLIQYYNGEERAKGNILERFSAQQFPDLHSELNLSSLELGDSALYFCASSVGGGDQPQHFGDGTRLSIL.

The rearrangement joins TRBV20-1 to TRBJ1-5; 10 nucleotides line up with TRBD1. There are 14 residues in the CDR3. The V gene's germline CDR1 is DFQATT and CDR2 SNEGSKA (reference sequence). The J segment lost 6 bases and the V segment lost 3 bases, leaving 5 bases of the junction unmatched. This chain's CDR3 is CSARTGGIGQPQHF. In DNA form, the CDR3 reads TGCAGTGCTAGGACAGGGGGCATTGGTCAGCCCCAGCATTTT.

This chain uses TRBV7-8 with TRBJ2-3; D may correspond to TRBD1 or TRBD2 (5 bases each). Germline V CDR1 and CDR2: SGHVS, FQNEAQ. V was cut by 8 bases and J by 2 bases, with 11 bases left in between. This CDR3 comprises 13 residues. Here the CDR3 reads CASAEGYTDTQYF. The CDR3 region has the DNA TGTGCCAGCGCCGAGGGGTACACAGATACGCAGTATTTT.

V gene TRBV2 combines with J gene TRBJ2-2; either TRBD1 or TRBD2 may fit D (5 bases each). CDR3 size: 17 residues. V was clipped by 0 bases and J by 0 bases, with 11 bases between them. The germline V gene has CDR1 SNHLY and CDR2 FYNNEI. Written as DNA, the CDR3 is TGTGCCAGCAGTGAAGCCCCTGGGACCTCGAACACCGGGGAGCTGTTTTTT. It translates to CASSEAPGTSNTGELFF.

V and J are TRBV19 and TRBJ2-7, with D hard to call. This CDR3 has 13 residues. From germline, CDR1 is LNHDA and CDR2 SQIVND (reference sequence). The V end was cut by 8 bases, the J end by 2 bases, with 13 bases between. The CDR3 nucleotides read TGTGCCAGTGGAGAGGACGGTACCTACGAGCAGTACTTC. Its protein product is CASGEDGTYEQYF. The full variable domain, rest sourced from reference TRBV19 and TRBJ2-7, is DGGITQSPKYLFRKEGQNVTLSCEQNLNHDAMYWYRQDPGQGLRLIYYSQIVNDFQKGDIAEGYSVSREKKESFPLTVTSAQKNPTAFYLCASGEDGTYEQYFGPGTRLTVT.

The chain joins TRBV5-6 to TRBJ1-5; D gene uncertain. The CDR3 extends over 14 amino acids. Germline-derived CDR1 and CDR2 are SGHDT and YYEEEE. Deletions cut 0 bases from V and 7 bases from J, with 11 bases between. CDR3 amino acids: CASSLGGRSQPQHF. DNA of the CDR3: TGTGCCAGCAGCTTGGGTGGGAGAAGCCAGCCCCAGCATTTT.

The chain links TRBV12-3 or TRBV12-4 to TRBJ1-1, with D possibly TRBD1 on 6 matching bases. The V end was cut by 6 bases, the J end by 3 bases, with 11 bases between. The CDR3 has 13 residues. CDR3 in amino acids: CASRRQVDTEAFF. CDR3 in DNA: TGTGCCAGCAGAAGACAGGTGGACACTGAAGCTTTCTTT.

This chain uses TRBV9 with TRBJ1-1, with D possibly matching TRBD1 (5 bases). The ends were cut back, 0 bases at V and 6 bases at J, with 9 bases in the middle. CDR3 length: 13 amino acids. Germline V gene sequence: CDR1 SGDLS, CDR2 YYNGEE. This CDR3 is CASSVVGTPEAFF. Here the CDR3 DNA reads TGTGCCAGCAGCGTAGTGGGGACCCCTGAAGCTTTCTTT. The variable domain in full, completed from reference TRBV9 and TRBJ1-1, reads DSGVTQTPKHLITATGQRVTLRCSPRSGDLSVYWYQQSLDQGLQFLIQYYNGEERAKGNILERFSAQQFPDLHSELNLSSLELGDSALYFCASSVVGTPEAFFGQGTRLTVV.

V usage is TRBV27 and J usage is TRBJ2-3; D unclear. Per germline, CDR1 MNHEY and CDR2 SMNVEV (reference sequence). This CDR3 comprises 12 residues. V was trimmed by 9 bases and J by 2 bases, leaving 9 bases between them. The CDR3 DNA reads as TGTGCCAGTCGTGGGGACACAGATACGCAGTATTTT. Protein product: CASRGDTDTQYF.

The J gene is TRBJ2-5, the V gene TRBV6-2 or TRBV6-3, with D possibly being TRBD1 (5 bases). V lost 0 bases, J lost 1 base, and 12 bases lay in between. The V gene's germline CDR1 is MNHEY and CDR2 SVGEGT. The CDR3 totals 16 residues. CDR3 bases: TGTGCCAGCAGTTACTCGATTACAGGCAGCCAAGAGACCCAGTACTTC. Translation: CASSYSITGSQETQYF.

The chain employs TRBV20-1 and TRBJ1-5; possibly TRBD1 for D (5 bases). CDR3 length: 13 amino acids. V dropped 4 bases and J dropped 5 bases, with 12 bases sitting between them. The germline CDR1 and CDR2 sequences are DFQATT and SNEGSKA (reference sequence). This CDR3 reads CSATGGRDQPQHF. CDR3 nucleotides: TGCAGTGCTACCGGGGGGAGGGATCAGCCCCAGCATTTT.

The CDR3 reads CASSEGDNYGYTF. As DNA, the CDR3 is TGTGCCAGCAGTGAGGGGGACAATTATGGCTACACCTTC. The chain employs TRBV25-1 and TRBJ1-2, with D maybe TRBD1 (6 bases). Between the trimmed V and J ends, which lost 3 bases and 5 bases, there was a span of 10 bases. The CDR3 covers 13 residues. Germline CDR1 and CDR2: MGHDK and SYGVNS.

This chain uses TRBV5-1 with TRBJ1-5; D gene uncertain. The V gene's germline CDR1 is SGHRS and CDR2 YFSETQ. Trimming cost V 0 bases and J 6 bases, with 13 bases left between them. The CDR3 sequence is 15 residues long. CDR3: CASSLGELSGQPQHF. In DNA form, the CDR3 reads TGCGCCAGCAGCTTGGGGGAGTTGTCCGGTCAGCCCCAGCATTTT.

This clonotype came up once. The rearrangement joins TRBV7-3 to TRBJ1-6; the D gene is possibly TRBD1 (5 bases). Germline CDR1 SGHTA, CDR2 FQGTGA. The V end was cut by 0 bases, the J end by 9 bases, with 9 bases between. This CDR3 comprises 14 residues. CDR3 region: CASSLTGGASPLHF. DNA of the CDR3: TGTGCCAGCAGCTTAACCGGAGGGGCTTCACCCCTCCACTTT.

The V call is TRBV12-3 or TRBV12-4, the J call TRBJ1-1; tentative D call: TRBD1 (6 bases). The CDR3 covers 16 residues. Trimming shortened V by 5 bases and J by 1 base, and 17 bases separated the two germline ends. Written as DNA, the CDR3 is TGTGCCAGCAGTCCCTCCGGGGGGCCTACGAACACTGAAGCTTTCTTT. It translates to CASSPSGGPTNTEAFF.

This sequence joins TRBV4-2 and TRBJ2-7; D is uncertain. The CDR3 consists of 11 residues. V was pared by 1 base and J by 6 bases, with 4 bases between. CDR1 is LGHNA, CDR2 YNFKEQ, per germline. The CDR3 here is CASSQGPEQYF. DNA of the CDR3: TGTGCCAGCAGCCAAGGACCCGAGCAGTACTTC.

The chain employs TRBV13 and TRBJ2-7; a possible D gene is TRBD1 (6 bases). V was clipped by 7 bases and J by 2 bases, with 15 bases between them. The CDR3 is 14 residues long. The germline gives CDR1 PRHDT, CDR2 FYEKMQ (reference sequence). The CDR3 here is CASMEAGTTYEQYF. The CDR3 region has the DNA TGTGCCAGCATGGAAGCCGGGACAACCTACGAGCAGTACTTC.